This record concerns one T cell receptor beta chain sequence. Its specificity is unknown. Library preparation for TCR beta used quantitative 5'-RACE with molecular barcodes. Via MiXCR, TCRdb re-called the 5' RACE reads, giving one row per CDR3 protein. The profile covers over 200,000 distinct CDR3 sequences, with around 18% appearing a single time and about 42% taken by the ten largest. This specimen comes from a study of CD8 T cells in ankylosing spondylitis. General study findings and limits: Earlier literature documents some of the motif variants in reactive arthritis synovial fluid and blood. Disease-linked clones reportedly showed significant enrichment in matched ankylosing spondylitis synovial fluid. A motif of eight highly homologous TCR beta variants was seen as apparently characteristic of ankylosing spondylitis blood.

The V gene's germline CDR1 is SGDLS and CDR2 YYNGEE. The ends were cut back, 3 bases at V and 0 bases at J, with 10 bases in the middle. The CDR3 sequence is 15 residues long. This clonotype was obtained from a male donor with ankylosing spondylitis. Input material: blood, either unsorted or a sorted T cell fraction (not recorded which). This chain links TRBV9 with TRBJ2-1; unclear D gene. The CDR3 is CASSASVFSYNEQFF. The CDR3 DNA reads TGTGCCAGCAGCGCCTCAGTGTTCTCCTACAATGAGCAGTTCTTC.